The T cell receptor beta chain described here comes from a study of cytomegalovirus exposure and HLA in healthy donors. Vbeta (60) and Jbeta (13) primers were used in the PCR. Clones were sequenced by immunoSEQ multiplex PCR, and TCRdb holds only the in-frame ones, with some missing. The sample includes around 140,000 clones, 75% to 85% of them seen just once. This clone was counted once. An end of the junction does not agree with germline; a read error may underlie this. Germline loops: CDR1 SNHLY, CDR2 FYNNEI. The CDR3 is 15 amino acids. V usage is TRBV2 and J usage is TRBJ1-5, with D possibly being TRBD1 (6 bases). Sequencing was done on a sample of PBMCs. The clonotype was recovered from a woman in her 50s in good health and CMV-seropositive. The CDR3 protein is CANSDGTSPNQPQHF. For the CDR3, the DNA is TGTGCCAACAGTGACGGGACAAGCCCGAATCAGCCCCAGCATTTT.